The 17 T cell receptor beta chains listed next were all sequenced from one sample in a study of blood T cell repertoires in COVID-19. Clones were sequenced by immunoSEQ multiplex PCR, and TCRdb holds only the in-frame ones, with some missing. The sample includes roughly 13,000 clones, roughly 89% seen only once; the top ten take approximately 5.4%. The sequencing input was peripheral blood. Source of these receptors: a human donor in a cohort sampled during active COVID-19.

This clone showed up just once. The chain carries TRBV28 and TRBJ1-3; possible D gene TRBD1, 6 bases. The CDR3 consists of 16 residues. Deletions cut 5 bases from V and 1 base from J, with 15 bases between. CDR1 and CDR2 (germline): MDHEN, SYDVKM. The chain's CDR3 is CASSRNVGASGNTIYF. The CDR3, as DNA: TGTGCCAGCAGTCGGAATGTGGGGGCGTCTGGAAACACCATATATTTT.

The chain links TRBV18 to TRBJ1-2; 9 nucleotides agree with TRBD1. This CDR3 region has 19 residues. Per germline, CDR1 KGHSH and CDR2 LQKENI. V was clipped by 0 bases and J by 0 bases; unmatched bases: 11. CDR3: CASSPPRTGDSRANYGYTF. DNA of the CDR3: TGTGCCAGCTCACCACCCCGGACAGGGGATTCACGAGCTAACTATGGCTACACCTTC.

The chain combines TRBV6-5 with TRBJ2-7; TRBD1 matches at 9 bases. This CDR3 is 14 amino acids long. V lost 6 bases and J lost 6; bases outside the gene matches: 9. CDR1 and CDR2 (germline): MNHEY, SVGAGI. The CDR3 spells CASRNRDRASEQYF. CDR3 bases: TGTGCCAGCAGAAATCGGGACAGGGCCTCCGAGCAGTACTTC.

The chain couples TRBV6-2 or TRBV6-3 to TRBJ2-5; 13 nucleotides match TRBD2. The CDR3 covers 17 residues. Trimming cost V 4 bases and J 1 base; bases outside gene matches: 6. The germline gives CDR1 MNHEY, CDR2 SVGEGT. The DNA for the CDR3 is TGTGCCAGCAGTTTCGGGACTAGCGGGACCACCCAAGAGACCCAGTACTTC. Encoded protein: CASSFGTSGTTQETQYF.

Only a few counts were recorded for this clone. The V call is TRBV7-6, the J call TRBJ2-2, with 11 nucleotides matching TRBD2. V gave up 6 bases and J gave up 4 bases; unmatched junction bases: 4. Per the germline V gene, CDR1 is SGHVS and CDR2 is FNYEAQ. CDR3 size: 15 residues. CDR3: CASSPGTSGTGELFF. CDR3 nucleotide sequence: TGTGCCAGCAGTCCCGGGACTAGCGGCACCGGGGAGCTGTTTTTT.

This chain uses TRBV7-6 with TRBJ1-4, with 8 bases aligning to TRBD1. J was trimmed by 5 bases and V by 5 bases; bases with no gene match: 4. Germline V lookup: CDR1 SGHVS, CDR2 FNYEAQ. This CDR3 has 14 amino acids. The CDR3 region is CASSRAGGNEKLFF. For the CDR3, the DNA is TGTGCCAGCAGCCGAGCAGGGGGCAATGAAAAACTGTTTTTT. Combining the CDR3 with reference TRBV7-6 and TRBJ1-4 gives the whole variable domain GAGVSQSPRYKVTKRGQDVALRCDPISGHVSLYWYRQALGQGPEFLTYFNYEAQQDKSGLPNDRFSAERPEGSISTLTIQRTEQRDSAMYRCASSRAGGNEKLFFGSGTQLSVL.

V usage is TRBV19 and J usage is TRBJ1-1; 9 nucleotides align to TRBD1. This CDR3 has 14 residues. Trimming cost V 7 bases and J 7 bases; bases outside gene matches: 10. Germline V lookup: CDR1 LNHDA, CDR2 SQIVND (reference sequence). As DNA, the CDR3 is TGTGCCAGTACGCTGGACAGGGGTATGGTTGAAGCTTTCTTT. This sequence encodes CASTLDRGMVEAFF.

This chain uses TRBV27 with TRBJ1-1; D gene unclear. This CDR3 is built from 13 residues. V lost 3 bases to trimming and J lost 8 bases, with 13 bases between them. The germline V gene encodes CDR1 MNHEY and CDR2 SMNVEV (reference sequence). The CDR3 is CASSFPGQAEAFF. CDR3 nucleotides: TGTGCCAGCAGTTTTCCCGGCCAGGCCGAAGCTTTCTTT.

The V and J genes are TRBV7-9 and TRBJ2-2; D gene unclear. This CDR3 comprises 12 residues. Germline assignment: CDR1 SEHNR and CDR2 FQNEAQ (reference sequence). The germline V and J ends were trimmed by 6 bases and 5 bases, with 7 bases remaining between them. This CDR3 reads CASRESTGELFF. The CDR3 nucleotides are TGTGCCAGCAGGGAGAGTACCGGGGAGCTGTTTTTT. Complete variable domain (other parts from reference TRBV7-9 and TRBJ2-2): DTGVSQNPRHKITKRGQNVTFRCDPISEHNRLYWYRQTLGQGPEFLTYFQNEAQLEKSRLLSDRFSAERPKGSFSTLEIQRTEQGDSAMYLCASRESTGELFFGEGSRLTVL.

The sample holds a few counts of this clone. The J gene is TRBJ2-5, the V gene TRBV20-1; D not resolved. This CDR3 region has 11 residues. The V and J ends lost 2 bases and 5 bases respectively, with 6 bases between them. Germline CDR1 DFQATT, CDR2 SNEGSKA (reference sequence). The CDR3 sequence: CSARLRETQYF. The CDR3 DNA reads as TGCAGTGCTAGACTCCGGGAGACCCAGTACTTC.

The chain links TRBV28 to TRBJ1-1; D unresolved. The germline V gene has CDR1 MDHEN and CDR2 SYDVKM. The CDR3 sequence is 13 residues long. V was cut by 2 bases and J by 11 bases, with 15 bases left in between. The CDR3 reads CASSLRTTRGAFF. CDR3 DNA sequence: TGTGCCAGCAGTTTACGTACGACCCGCGGGGCTTTCTTT.

This chain joins TRBV12-3 or TRBV12-4 and TRBJ2-3; 7 nucleotides match TRBD1. J was trimmed by 5 bases and V by 7 bases; bases with no gene match: 6. The CDR3 sequence is 13 residues long. The CDR3 sequence: CASTYRGLDTQYF. The CDR3 region has the DNA TGTGCCAGCACCTACAGGGGTTTAGATACGCAGTATTTT.

The chain employs TRBV15 and TRBJ2-7; 9 bases line up with TRBD2. With V trimmed by 1 base and J by 5 bases, 6 bases remained unmatched. The CDR3 runs 15 residues. CDR1 and CDR2 (germline): LNHNV, YYDKDF (reference sequence). The CDR3 sequence: CATSRGTSGLHEQYF. The CDR3 region has the DNA TGTGCCACCAGCAGAGGCACTAGCGGGCTCCACGAGCAGTACTTC.

The chain links TRBV28 to TRBJ1-5, with TRBD1 identical over 7 bases. V gave up 5 bases and J gave up 0 bases; unmatched junction bases: 4. CDR1 MDHEN and CDR2 SYDVKM come from the germline V gene. CDR3 length: 15 amino acids. This CDR3 is CASSPRQGSNQPQHF. Here the CDR3 DNA reads TGTGCCAGCAGTCCTCGACAGGGTAGCAATCAGCCCCAGCATTTT.

The rearrangement joins TRBV4-3 to TRBJ2-5; TRBD2 agrees at 16 bases. J gave up 2 bases and V 3 bases, and 3 bases lay outside the gene matches. Germline loops: CDR1 LGHNA, CDR2 YSLEER. The CDR3 runs to 17 residues. The CDR3 sequence is CASSQSGLAGGQETQYF. CDR3 sequence (DNA): TGCGCCAGCAGCCAGTCGGGACTAGCGGGAGGGCAAGAGACCCAGTACTTC.

The rearrangement uses TRBV30 and TRBJ2-5; 8 nucleotides line up with TRBD2. With V trimmed by 0 bases and J by 2 bases, 2 bases remained unmatched. The CDR3 length is 14 residues. Germline assignment: CDR1 GTSNPN and CDR2 SVGIG (reference sequence). The CDR3 here is CAWSVRLAQETQYF. In DNA, the CDR3 is TGTGCCTGGAGTGTACGACTAGCGCAAGAGACCCAGTACTTC.

This clone came up a few times. This sequence joins TRBV1 and TRBJ2-5; TRBD2, as called in the table, went unchecked against the DNA. TRBV1 is classified as a pseudogene. The CDR3 loop spans 17 amino acids. DNA for the CDR3: TGCACCAGCAGCCAAGAGGGACTAGCGGGAGGTGTGGAGACCCAGTACTTC. Its translation is CTSSQEGLAGGVETQYF.